These 24 T cell receptor beta chains were sequenced from one sample in a study of cytomegalovirus exposure and HLA in healthy donors. The PCR employed 60 Vbeta primers together with 13 Jbeta primers. TCRdb's copy holds only in-frame clones and misses some; the assay was immunoSEQ multiplex PCR. The sample consists of about 160,000 clones, around 69% of them appearing once. The sequencing input was PBMCs. These receptors were obtained from a woman aged 30 to 39 in good health and CMV-seronegative.

This chain joins TRBV18 and TRBJ2-2, with D uncertain. This CDR3 contains 12 residues. Germline V gene sequence: CDR1 KGHSH, CDR2 LQKENI. Trimming cost V 3 bases and J 4 bases, with 3 bases left between them. This CDR3 is CASSPLTGELFF. In nucleotides, the CDR3 is TGTGCCAGCTCACCCCTCACCGGGGAGCTGTTTTTT.

On this clone itself: This likely comes from a read error, as the CDR3 has no conserved phenylalanine or tryptophan at its end. This chain links TRBV5-6 with TRBJ1-2, with a possible D match to TRBD1 (5 bases). Trimming stripped 2 bases from V and 9 bases from J, with 26 bases between. Per the germline V gene, CDR1 is SGHDT and CDR2 is YYEEEE. CDR3 length: 17 residues. The CDR3 is CASSFPTAGRDAGSYTL. The DNA of the CDR3 is TGTGCCAGCAGCTTCCCGACGGCAGGGCGGGACGCCGGAAGCTACACCCTC.

The chain recombines TRBV6-1 with TRBJ2-1; 10 bases align to TRBD2. From germline, CDR1 is MNHNS and CDR2 SASEGT. Germline trimming cut 0 bases from V and 3 bases from J; bases unmatched to any gene: 14. There are 20 residues in the CDR3. CDR3 coding DNA: TGTGCCAGCAGTGAAGCATCAAGCGGAATAGCGGGGGGCAGCTACAATGAGCAGTTCTTC. Translated, it gives CASSEASSGIAGGSYNEQFF.

The CDR3 nucleotides read TGTGCCAGCAGTTTAAGGGGAAACTATGGCTACACCTTC. It codes for CASSLRGNYGYTF. This chain links TRBV27 with TRBJ1-2; tentatively, D is TRBD1 (5 bases). Germline V gene data show CDR1 as MNHEY and CDR2 as SMNVEV (reference sequence). V gave up 2 bases and J gave up 2 bases, with 6 bases separating them. The CDR3 loop spans 13 amino acids.

The chain carries TRBV5-1 and TRBJ1-1; 8 bases line up with TRBD1. Looked up from germline, CDR1 is SGHRS and CDR2 is YFSETQ. V gave up 0 bases and J gave up 5 bases; unmatched junction bases: 6. The CDR3 totals 15 residues. Here the CDR3 DNA reads TGCGCCAGCAGCTTGGATGGACAGGGTTGGACTGAAGCTTTCTTT. It yields the protein CASSLDGQGWTEAFF.

V gene TRBV25-1 combines with J gene TRBJ1-2; a possible D gene is TRBD1 (6 bases). The CDR3 consists of 13 residues. The germline gives CDR1 MGHDK, CDR2 SYGVNS. Trimming removed 5 bases at V and 5 bases at J, with 12 bases between. The CDR3, as DNA: TGTGCCAGCAGTCGACAGGATGGGTATGGCTACACCTTC. This translates into CASSRQDGYGYTF.

The rearrangement links TRBV29-1 to TRBJ2-1; a possible D gene is TRBD1 (5 bases). The germline V and J ends were trimmed by 4 bases and 4 bases, with 14 bases remaining between them. The CDR3 has 14 amino acids. Per germline, CDR1 SQVTM and CDR2 ANQGSEA. The CDR3 sequence is CSVVKTTEYNEQFF. The CDR3 DNA is TGCAGCGTTGTCAAAACGACAGAGTACAATGAGCAGTTCTTC.

The rearrangement joins TRBV7-2 to TRBJ2-2, with 9 bases fitting TRBD2. The CDR3 contains 15 residues. CDR1 is SGHTA, CDR2 FQGNSA, per germline. Trimming took 5 bases from V and 7 from J; bases not matched to a gene: 8. The CDR3 DNA reads as TGTGCCAGCAGCCCCCCCGGCGGGAGGGTCGGGGAGCTGTTTTTT. As protein: CASSPPGGRVGELFF. Full variable domain (remainder filled in from reference TRBV7-2 and TRBJ2-2): GAGVSQSPSNKVTEKGKDVELRCDPISGHTALYWYRQSLGQGLEFLIYFQGNSAPDKSGLPSDRFSAERTGGSVSTLTIQRTQQEDSAVYLCASSPPGGRVGELFFGEGSRLTVL.

The chain employs TRBV4-3 and TRBJ1-6, with 9 bases that match TRBD1. J was trimmed by 10 bases and V by 6 bases; bases with no gene match: 7. Germline V gene data show CDR1 as LGHNA and CDR2 as YSLEER. This CDR3 has 14 amino acids. The CDR3 protein is CASSDRDRVSPLHF. The CDR3 DNA sequence: TGCGCCAGCAGTGACCGGGACAGGGTCTCACCCCTCCACTTT.

In its sample, this clone was seen once. The chain is built from TRBV12-2 and TRBJ1-1; the table gives TRBD1 as D, unverified against the DNA. TRBV12-2 is designated a pseudogene. The CDR3 is made up of 17 amino acids. CDR3 DNA: TGTGCAAGTCGCTTAGGGAGTGGAGGACAGGGGACCCGTGATGCTTTCTTT. Translation: CASRLGSGGQGTRDAFF.

The chain carries TRBV13 and TRBJ2-7, with TRBD2 matching over 8 bases. This CDR3 comprises 14 residues. Germline values: CDR1 PRHDT, CDR2 FYEKMQ (reference sequence). V lost 2 bases and J lost 4; bases outside the gene matches: 4. Written as DNA, the CDR3 is TGTGCCAGCAGCTTAACGGGAGGGCCGTACGAGCAGTACTTC. Translating it yields CASSLTGGPYEQYF.

The chain carries TRBV7-6 and TRBJ2-7; tentatively, D is TRBD1 (6 bases). From germline, CDR1 is SGHVS and CDR2 FNYEAQ. The CDR3 is made up of 13 amino acids. V was shortened by 1 base and J by 6 bases, with 10 bases between the two germline ends. CDR3 protein: CASSLGAGVEQYF. The CDR3 coding sequence is TGTGCCAGCAGCTTAGGAGCAGGGGTCGAGCAGTACTTC.

The genes are TRBV5-1 and TRBJ2-7; possible D gene TRBD1, 6 bases. The germline CDR1 and CDR2 sequences are SGHRS and YFSETQ. The CDR3 has 14 amino acids. Trimming removed 4 bases at V and 2 bases at J, with 13 bases between. The CDR3 sequence is CASSIDRQTYEQYF. CDR3 DNA sequence: TGCGCCAGCAGCATAGACAGGCAAACCTACGAGCAGTACTTC. Full variable domain (missing parts from reference TRBV5-1 and TRBJ2-7): KAGVTQTPRYLIKTRGQQVTLSCSPISGHRSVSWYQQTPGQGLQFLFEYFSETQRNKGNFPGRFSGRQFSNSRSEMNVSTLELGDSALYLCASSIDRQTYEQYFGPGTRLTVT.

The chain uses TRBV27 and TRBJ1-1; D is unresolved. Per the germline V gene, CDR1 is MNHEY and CDR2 is SMNVEV (reference sequence). Trimming took 6 bases from V and 4 from J, leaving 18 bases between them. The CDR3 runs to 15 residues. In DNA, the CDR3 is TGTGCCAGCAGCCCTGGGTGGGGAGGGTTCACTGAAGCTTTCTTT. Protein product: CASSPGWGGFTEAFF.

The chain couples TRBV6-7 to TRBJ2-1; tentatively, D is TRBD2 (5 bases). TRBV6-7 is an ORF; its function is uncertain. Trimming pared 2 bases from V and 8 bases from J, leaving 16 bases between. The CDR3 consists of 15 residues. DNA of the CDR3: TGTGCCAGCAGTTACGCCGACGACTACGGCGATGAGCAGTTCTTC. Translation: CASSYADDYGDEQFF.

The V gene is TRBV5-4, the J gene TRBJ2-7; 9 bases align to TRBD1. Germline V gene data show CDR1 as SGHNT and CDR2 as YYREEE (reference sequence). The CDR3 length is 15 residues. The ends lost 4 bases at V and 0 bases at J; junction bases unmatched: 5. The CDR3, as DNA: TGTGCCAGCAGCGGAACAGGGGGCAACTCCTACGAGCAGTACTTC. This gives the protein CASSGTGGNSYEQYF. The full variable domain, rest sourced from reference TRBV5-4 and TRBJ2-7, is ETGVTQSPTHLIKTRGQQVTLRCSSQSGHNTVSWYQQALGQGPQFIFQYYREEENGRGNFPPRFSGLQFPNYSSELNVNALELDDSALYLCASSGTGGNSYEQYFGPGTRLTVT.

The chain links TRBV18 to TRBJ2-2, with 7 bases identical to TRBD2. Germline values: CDR1 KGHSH, CDR2 LQKENI. The V segment lost 1 base and the J segment 4 bases; nucleotides outside the gene matches: 6. The CDR3 sequence is 16 residues long. The CDR3 sequence: CASSPLSGSGTGELFF. The CDR3 nucleotides are TGTGCCAGCTCACCACTTAGCGGGTCTGGCACCGGGGAGCTGTTTTTT.

The chain has TRBV2 and TRBJ1-5, with D unclear. This CDR3 region has 13 residues. CDR1 is SNHLY, CDR2 FYNNEI, per germline. V gave up 1 base and J gave up 6 bases, with 7 bases separating them. CDR3 protein: CASSEGTVQPQHF. CDR3 DNA sequence: TGTGCCAGCAGTGAAGGAACGGTTCAGCCCCAGCATTTT.

This chain uses TRBV5-1 with TRBJ2-2; TRBD2 matches 9 bases. Per germline, CDR1 SGHRS and CDR2 YFSETQ. The trim removed 5 bases at V and 7 bases at J, leaving 9 bases unmatched. The CDR3 length is 15 residues. CDR3 region: CASRVAGATGGELFF. For the CDR3, the DNA is TGCGCCAGCAGGGTAGCGGGGGCAACTGGCGGGGAGCTGTTTTTT.

The V gene is TRBV6-6, the J gene TRBJ1-3; no reliable D call. Germline CDR1 MNHNY, CDR2 SVGAGI (reference sequence). Trimming cost V 5 bases and J 11 bases, with 16 bases left between them. The CDR3 totals 13 residues. CDR3 sequence (DNA): TGTGCCAGCAGTCCAAGCGAAGGTTCCGCCATATATTTT. This gives the protein CASSPSEGSAIYF.

This clone turned up a few times. V gene TRBV6-1 combines with J gene TRBJ2-2; D ambiguous. CDR3 length: 12 amino acids. Trimming stripped 8 bases from V and 3 bases from J, with 7 bases between. The germline V gene encodes CDR1 MNHNS and CDR2 SASEGT. CDR3 loop: CASYSHTGELFF. DNA for the CDR3: TGTGCCAGCTACAGCCACACCGGGGAGCTGTTTTTT.

The rearrangement uses TRBV2 and TRBJ1-1, with 9 bases identical to TRBD1. The V gene end was trimmed by 1 base and the J gene end by 10 bases; junction bases not matched to a gene: 7. The CDR3 sequence is 14 residues long. CDR1 is SNHLY, CDR2 FYNNEI, per germline. The CDR3 nucleotides are TGTGCCAGCAGTGAAGGGGGGACAGGGATTGGAGCTTTCTTT. This encodes CASSEGGTGIGAFF.

This clone was observed a handful of times. This sequence joins TRBV7-9 and TRBJ1-4, with 7 nucleotides matching TRBD1. J lost 5 bases, V lost 5 bases, and 5 bases had no gene match. CDR3 length: 14 residues. Germline CDR1 and CDR2: SEHNR and FQNEAQ (reference sequence). The CDR3 here is CASSRQGRNEKLFF. Here the CDR3 DNA reads TGTGCCAGCAGCAGACAGGGAAGAAATGAAAAACTGTTTTTT.

The CDR3 sequence: CASSSRDRSEKLFF. CDR3 DNA: TGTGCCAGCAGCAGCCGGGACAGGAGTGAAAAACTGTTTTTT. The V gene is TRBV9, the J gene TRBJ1-4, with 8 bases aligning to TRBD1. Looked up from germline, CDR1 is SGDLS and CDR2 is YYNGEE. This CDR3 comprises 14 residues. With 4 bases clipped from V and 7 bases from J, the junction kept 6 bases outside the gene matches.